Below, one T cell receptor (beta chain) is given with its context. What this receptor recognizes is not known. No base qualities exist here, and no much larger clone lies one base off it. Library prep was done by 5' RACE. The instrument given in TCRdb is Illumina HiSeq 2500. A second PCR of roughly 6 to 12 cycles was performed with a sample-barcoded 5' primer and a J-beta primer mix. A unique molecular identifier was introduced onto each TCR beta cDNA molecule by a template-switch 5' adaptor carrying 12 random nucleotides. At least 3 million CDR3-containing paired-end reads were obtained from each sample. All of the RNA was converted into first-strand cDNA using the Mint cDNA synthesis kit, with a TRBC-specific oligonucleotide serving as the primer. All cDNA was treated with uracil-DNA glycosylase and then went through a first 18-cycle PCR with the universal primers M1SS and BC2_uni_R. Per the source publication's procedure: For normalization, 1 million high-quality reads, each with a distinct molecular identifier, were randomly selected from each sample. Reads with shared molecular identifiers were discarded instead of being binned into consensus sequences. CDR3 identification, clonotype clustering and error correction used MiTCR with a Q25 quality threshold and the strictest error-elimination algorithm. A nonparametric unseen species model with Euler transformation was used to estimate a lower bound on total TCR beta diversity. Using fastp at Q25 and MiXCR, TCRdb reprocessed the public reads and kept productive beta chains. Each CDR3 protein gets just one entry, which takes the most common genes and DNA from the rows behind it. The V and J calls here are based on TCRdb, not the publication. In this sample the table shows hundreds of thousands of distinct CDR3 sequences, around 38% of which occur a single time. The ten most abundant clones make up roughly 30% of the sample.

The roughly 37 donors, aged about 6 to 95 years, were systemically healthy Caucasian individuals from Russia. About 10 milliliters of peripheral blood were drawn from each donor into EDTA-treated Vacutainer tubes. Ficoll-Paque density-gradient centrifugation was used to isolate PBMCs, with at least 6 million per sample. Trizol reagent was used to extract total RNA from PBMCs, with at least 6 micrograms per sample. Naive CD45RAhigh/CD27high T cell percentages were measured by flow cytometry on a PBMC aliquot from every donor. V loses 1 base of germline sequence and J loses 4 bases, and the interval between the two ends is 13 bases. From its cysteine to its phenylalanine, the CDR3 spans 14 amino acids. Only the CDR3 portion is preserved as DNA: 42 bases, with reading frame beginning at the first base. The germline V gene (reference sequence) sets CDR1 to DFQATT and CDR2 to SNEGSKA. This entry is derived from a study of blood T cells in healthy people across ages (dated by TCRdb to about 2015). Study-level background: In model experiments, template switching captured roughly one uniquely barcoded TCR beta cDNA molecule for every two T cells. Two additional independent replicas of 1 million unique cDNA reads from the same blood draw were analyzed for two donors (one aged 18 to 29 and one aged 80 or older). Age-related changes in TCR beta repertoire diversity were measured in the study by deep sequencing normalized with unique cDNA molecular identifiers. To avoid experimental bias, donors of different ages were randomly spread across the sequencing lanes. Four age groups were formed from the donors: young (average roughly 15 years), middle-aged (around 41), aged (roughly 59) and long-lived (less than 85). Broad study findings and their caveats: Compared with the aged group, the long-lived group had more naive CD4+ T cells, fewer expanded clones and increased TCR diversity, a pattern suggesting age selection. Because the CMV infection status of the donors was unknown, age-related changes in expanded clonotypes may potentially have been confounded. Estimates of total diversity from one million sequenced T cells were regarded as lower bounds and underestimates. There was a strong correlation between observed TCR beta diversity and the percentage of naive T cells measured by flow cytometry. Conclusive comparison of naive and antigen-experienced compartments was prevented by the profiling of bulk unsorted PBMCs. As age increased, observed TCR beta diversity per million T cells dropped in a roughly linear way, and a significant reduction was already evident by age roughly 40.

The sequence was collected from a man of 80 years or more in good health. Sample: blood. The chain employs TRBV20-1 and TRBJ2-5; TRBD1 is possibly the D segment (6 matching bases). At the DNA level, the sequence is TGCAGTGCTAGAGTAAGGGCCAGGGGAGAGACCCAGTACTTC. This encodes CSARVRARGETQYF.